Shown below are 24 T cell receptor beta chains from a single sample sequenced in a study of cytomegalovirus exposure and HLA in healthy donors. 60 Vbeta and 13 Jbeta primers were used in PCR. Using immunoSEQ multiplex PCR, the repertoire was profiled, and TCRdb retains in-frame clones only, with some absent. There are around 160,000 clones in the sample; around three quarters occur only once, and 0.95% to 1.1% lies in the top ten. The specimen was PBMCs. These TCRs come from a middle-aged woman in good health and CMV-seronegative.

The chain combines TRBV5-1 with TRBJ1-1; D might be TRBD1 (5 bases). Trimming shortened V by 5 bases and J by 0 bases, and 11 bases separated the two germline ends. Germline CDR1 is SGHRS and CDR2 is YFSETQ. This CDR3 has 14 amino acids. In DNA form, the CDR3 reads TGCGCCAGCAGAACGGACACCATGAACACTGAAGCTTTCTTT. Encoded protein: CASRTDTMNTEAFF.

The genes are TRBV5-1 and TRBJ2-7; TRBD1 agrees at 11 bases. Germline V lookup: CDR1 SGHRS, CDR2 YFSETQ. The ends lost 0 bases at V and 4 bases at J; junction bases unmatched: 12. The length of the CDR3 is 18 residues. CDR3 nucleotide sequence: TGCGCCAGCAGCTTGGAGGGGACAGGGGGTCCTTATGGGTACGAGCAGTACTTC. Amino acid sequence: CASSLEGTGGPYGYEQYF.

V is TRBV11-3 and J is TRBJ1-1, with 7 bases that match TRBD1. V lost 5 bases, J lost 1 base, and 4 bases stayed unmatched. From germline, CDR1 is SGHNT and CDR2 YENEEA. CDR3 length: 14 amino acids. Here the CDR3 DNA reads TGTGCCAGCAGCCACAGGGGAGGGAACACTGAAGCTTTCTTT. As protein: CASSHRGGNTEAFF.

The chain joins TRBV19 to TRBJ1-2, with TRBD1 matching over 9 bases. The germline V gene has CDR1 LNHDA and CDR2 SQIVND (reference sequence). This CDR3 spans 13 amino acids. V lost 7 bases and J lost 8; bases outside the gene matches: 8. DNA of the CDR3: TGTGCCAGTACCCTGGGACAGGGAGGAGGCTACACCTTC. Translation: CASTLGQGGGYTF.

This clone came up a few times. This chain's CDR3 is CSVAGHNTEAFF. The CDR3 DNA reads as TGCAGCGTTGCGGGACATAACACTGAAGCTTTCTTT. V is TRBV29-1 and J is TRBJ1-1; D may be TRBD1 (6 bases). Germline-derived CDR1 and CDR2 are SQVTM and ANQGSEA. The CDR3 runs 12 residues. V was cut by 4 bases and J by 2 bases, with 8 bases left in between.

This clone was counted between two and nine times. The CDR3 nucleotides read TGCGCCAGCAGCTTGGCAGAAACCAACTATGGCTACACCTTC. Translation: CASSLAETNYGYTF. This rearrangement joins TRBV5-1 to TRBJ1-2; no definite D call. V lost 0 bases and J 2 bases, leaving 8 bases between the germline ends. The CDR3 covers 14 residues. Germline assignment: CDR1 SGHRS and CDR2 YFSETQ.

This clone came up a few times. V and J are TRBV21-1 and TRBJ2-1; no check of the table's D call, TRBD2, against the DNA was made. TRBV21-1 is a pseudogene locus. The CDR3 extends over 17 amino acids. CDR3 amino acids: CASSKRVVRRSYNEQFF. CDR3 coding DNA: TGTGCCAGCAGCAAGAGGGTGGTAAGGAGGTCCTACAATGAGCAGTTCTTC.

The genes are TRBV9 and TRBJ2-3; 10 nucleotides line up with TRBD2. Trimming cost V 4 bases and J 1 base; bases outside gene matches: 9. This CDR3 has 17 amino acids. Germline CDR1 and CDR2: SGDLS and YYNGEE. In DNA, the CDR3 is TGTGCCAGCAGCCCCCGGGGGAGCGGGAGGGGCACAGATACGCAGTATTTT. Translating it yields CASSPRGSGRGTDTQYF.

The chain combines TRBV11-2 with TRBJ1-2, with TRBD1 identical over 7 bases. The CDR3 spans 14 residues. Trimming took 5 bases from V and 8 from J; bases not matched to a gene: 11. CDR1 SGHAT and CDR2 FQNNGV come from the germline V gene. The CDR3 sequence is CASSTRYQTGGYTF. The CDR3 coding sequence is TGTGCCAGCAGCACGCGGTACCAGACAGGGGGCTACACCTTC.

J is TRBJ2-7 and V is TRBV4-2; 13 bases are a match to TRBD2. J was trimmed by 2 bases and V by 2 bases; bases with no gene match: 3. The CDR3 contains 16 residues. Germline lookup yields CDR1 LGHNA and CDR2 YNFKEQ. CDR3 coding DNA: TGTGCCAGCAGCCAAAGGACTAGCGGGAGCGCCTACGAGCAGTACTTC. It translates to CASSQRTSGSAYEQYF.

The chain uses TRBV7-9 and TRBJ2-7; TRBD2 agrees at 7 bases. The length of the CDR3 is 15 residues. J gave up 4 bases and V 1 base, and 7 bases lay outside the gene matches. Germline values: CDR1 SEHNR, CDR2 FQNEAQ (reference sequence). CDR3 amino acids: CASSLEGLADYEQYF. The CDR3 coding sequence is TGTGCCAGCAGCTTAGAGGGGCTAGCGGATTACGAGCAGTACTTC.

The rearrangement joins TRBV30 to TRBJ2-3, with D possibly being TRBD2 (6 bases). V lost 2 bases and J 5 bases, leaving 11 bases between the germline ends. The CDR3 is 13 amino acids. CDR1 is GTSNPN, CDR2 SVGIG, per germline (reference sequence). The CDR3 nucleotides are TGTGCCTGGAGTACGCGGGATGGAGATACGCAGTATTTT. As protein: CAWSTRDGDTQYF.

The rearrangement links TRBV4-1 to TRBJ2-1; TRBD1 matches at 8 bases. Germline V gene sequence: CDR1 MGHRA, CDR2 YSYEKL. Trimming cost V 1 base and J 10 bases; bases outside gene matches: 6. The CDR3 totals 14 residues. CDR3 in DNA: TGCGCCAGCAGCCAAGCCCTGACAGGGGACGAGCAGTTCTTC. This gives the protein CASSQALTGDEQFF.

The gene calls are TRBV2 and TRBJ2-7; 7 positions agree with TRBD2. The CDR3 is 13 residues long. With 4 bases clipped from V and 3 bases from J, the junction kept 3 bases outside the gene matches. Per germline, CDR1 SNHLY and CDR2 FYNNEI. CDR3 residues: CASSGGLNYEQYF. CDR3 DNA sequence: TGTGCCAGCAGTGGGGGACTAAACTACGAGCAGTACTTC.

CDR3: CASSLAGGEQAFF. CDR3 coding DNA: TGTGCCAGCAGCTTGGCCGGCGGGGAGCAAGCTTTCTTT. The V call is TRBV5-8, the J call TRBJ1-1; D is ambiguous. This CDR3 is built from 13 residues. V was clipped by 0 bases and J by 9 bases, with 12 bases between them. Germline CDR1 SGHTS, CDR2 YDEGEE. Drawing the rest from reference TRBV5-8 and TRBJ1-1, the complete variable domain is EAGVTQSPTHLIKTRGQQATLRCSPISGHTSVYWYQQALGLGLQFLLWYDEGEERNRGNFPPRFSGRQFPNYSSELNVNALELEDSALYLCASSLAGGEQAFFGQGTRLTVV.

The chain links TRBV9 to TRBJ2-5; 12 nucleotides line up with TRBD2. Trimming at V came to 3 bases and at J to 5 bases, leaving 8 bases not matched to a gene. Germline lookup yields CDR1 SGDLS and CDR2 YYNGEE. The CDR3 covers 16 residues. CDR3 protein: CASSERTSGVEETQYF. CDR3 DNA: TGTGCCAGCAGCGAAAGGACTAGCGGGGTGGAGGAGACCCAGTACTTC.

The chain employs TRBV19 and TRBJ1-5; the match to TRBD1 covers 7 bases. The CDR3 extends over 14 amino acids. V was clipped by 10 bases and J by 5 bases; unmatched bases: 11. Germline CDR1 LNHDA, CDR2 SQIVND (reference sequence). The CDR3 spells CATGGQILYQPQHF. The DNA for the CDR3 is TGTGCCACTGGGGGACAGATTTTATATCAGCCCCAGCATTTT.

V gene TRBV9 combines with J gene TRBJ2-7; a possible D gene is TRBD1 (6 bases). The CDR3 covers 15 residues. Germline V lookup: CDR1 SGDLS, CDR2 YYNGEE. V was cut by 0 bases and J by 5 bases, with 15 bases left in between. The CDR3 protein is CASSVAWQGYDEQYF. The CDR3 region has the DNA TGTGCCAGCAGCGTAGCGTGGCAGGGGTACGACGAGCAGTACTTC. Variable domain in full (rest from reference TRBV9 and TRBJ2-7): DSGVTQTPKHLITATGQRVTLRCSPRSGDLSVYWYQQSLDQGLQFLIQYYNGEERAKGNILERFSAQQFPDLHSELNLSSLELGDSALYFCASSVAWQGYDEQYFGPGTRLTVT.

The CDR3 here is CASSLGTEQETQYF. Written as DNA, the CDR3 is TGTGCCAGCAGCTTAGGGACAGAGCAAGAGACCCAGTACTTC. The chain combines TRBV7-9 with TRBJ2-5; possible D gene TRBD1, 6 bases. This CDR3 is built from 14 residues. Germline lookup yields CDR1 SEHNR and CDR2 FQNEAQ (reference sequence). The V and J ends lost 1 base and 2 bases respectively, with 8 bases between them. The complete variable domain, with remaining parts taken from reference TRBV7-9 and TRBJ2-5, reads DTGVSQNPRHKITKRGQNVTFRCDPISEHNRLYWYRQTLGQGPEFLTYFQNEAQLEKSRLLSDRFSAERPKGSFSTLEIQRTEQGDSAMYLCASSLGTEQETQYFGPGTRLLVL.

The V and J genes are TRBV29-1 and TRBJ2-1; D perhaps matches TRBD1 (5 bases). The CDR3 loop spans 14 amino acids. Trimming pared 3 bases from V and 0 bases from J, leaving 9 bases between. From germline, CDR1 is SQVTM and CDR2 ANQGSEA. The CDR3 DNA follows: TGCAGCGTTGAGGGCAGGGACTCCTACAATGAGCAGTTCTTC. Translating gives CSVEGRDSYNEQFF.

The sample holds a few counts of this clone. The chain uses TRBV5-1 and TRBJ1-3; possibly TRBD1 for D (5 bases). Germline V gives CDR1 SGHRS, CDR2 YFSETQ. This CDR3 has 15 amino acids. Trimming shortened V by 7 bases and J by 4 bases, and 18 bases separated the two germline ends. CDR3 bases: TGCGCCAGCCGAGATTCGGGGCTAGCGGGAAACACCATATATTTT. It codes for CASRDSGLAGNTIYF. The full variable domain, in which reference TRBV5-1 and TRBJ1-3 provide the parts outside the CDR3, is KAGVTQTPRYLIKTRGQQVTLSCSPISGHRSVSWYQQTPGQGLQFLFEYFSETQRNKGNFPGRFSGRQFSNSRSEMNVSTLELGDSALYLCASRDSGLAGNTIYFGEGSWLTVV.

V usage is TRBV4-2 and J usage is TRBJ2-3; the match to TRBD2 covers 10 bases. The trim removed 3 bases at V and 5 bases at J, leaving 8 bases unmatched. The germline CDR1 and CDR2 sequences are LGHNA and YNFKEQ. The CDR3 runs 16 residues. The CDR3 bases are TGTGCCAGCAGCCAGGGGAGCGGGAGGGCCAAAGATACGCAGTATTTT. Translating it yields CASSQGSGRAKDTQYF.

The genes are TRBV5-3 and TRBJ1-5, with D possibly being TRBD1 (5 bases). TRBV5-3 is an ORF, with its function uncertain. The CDR3 runs to 14 residues. Trimming removed 6 bases from V and 5 bases from J, with 15 bases in between. The CDR3 DNA reads as TGTGCCAGAACCCCCGAGGGAGGGGATCAGCCCCAGCATTTT. Amino acids: CARTPEGGDQPQHF.

The rearrangement joins TRBV5-1 to TRBJ2-7, with 8 bases identical to TRBD2. J gave up 3 bases and V 0 bases, and 2 bases lay outside the gene matches. Per the germline V gene, CDR1 is SGHRS and CDR2 is YFSETQ. This CDR3 has 14 amino acids. The CDR3 here is CASSLGLASYEQYF. Here the CDR3 DNA reads TGCGCCAGCAGCTTGGGACTAGCGAGCTACGAGCAGTACTTC.